A selection of T cell receptor beta chains follows, all from one sample in a study of T cells in Graves' hyperthyroidism and ophthalmopathy. TCRdb itself ran the multiplex PCR reads through MiXCR, one entry per CDR3 protein. The data contain hundreds of thousands of distinct CDR3 sequences, over 35% of them seen just once; the ten biggest clones take up approximately 31%. Sequencing was done on a sample of blood. The origin of the receptors is a woman aged 40-49 years with Graves' hyperthyroidism. CDR3s include the opening cysteine and the closing phenylalanine or tryptophan. The D gene is left open where the match is weak. Expanded clones get a size class; other rows say once, few or many, or leave the size out.

d_call,v_call,cdr3_length,j_call,clone_size,cdr3_nt,cdr3_aa
NA,TRBV20-1,13,TRBJ2-1,NA,TGCAGTGTCGACAGGCCAGGGTACAATGAGCAGTTCTTC,CSVDRPGYNEQFF
TRBD1,TRBV7-9,16,TRBJ2-7,many,TGTGCCAGCAGCGTCTTAGGGACAGGGGGTGTCTACGAGCAGTACTTC,CASSVLGTGGVYEQYF
TRBD1,TRBV24-1,18,TRBJ1-1,once,TGTGCCACCAGTGATTCTACAAGGGGACAGGCCTTTAACACTGAAGCTTTCTTT,CATSDSTRGQAFNTEAFF
NA,TRBV20-1,13,TRBJ2-7,NA,TGCAGTGCTAGCCCCGACCCGTCCTACGAGCAGTACTTC,CSASPDPSYEQYF
NA,TRBV12-3/TRBV12-4,12,TRBJ1-1,NA,TGTGCCAGCAGTGGGAGACGGAGCGAAGCTTTCTTT,CASSGRRSEAFF
TRBD1,TRBV10-3,15,TRBJ1-1,NA,TGTGCCAGCAGATCTCGACAGGGGTTAGACACTGAAGCTTTCTTT,CASRSRQGLDTEAFF
NA,TRBV7-2,14,TRBJ1-6,many,TGTGCCAGCACCTTGCCGACAGGTGTTACACCCCTCCACTTT,CASTLPTGVTPLHF
NA,TRBV14,15,TRBJ1-1,NA,TGTGCCAGCAGCCAAGATAGGGGGGCTTACACTGAAGCTTTCTTT,CASSQDRGAYTEAFF
NA,TRBV12-3/TRBV12-4,15,TRBJ1-1,many,TGTGCCAGCACCGGGGGGGAGGGGAGATACACTGAAGCTTTCTTT,CASTGGEGRYTEAFF
NA,TRBV2,16,TRBJ1-4,few,TGTGCCAGCAGTGAAGCGCTTGGGGGGAATAGAGAAAAACTGTTTTTT,CASSEALGGNREKLFF
NA,TRBV25-1,15,TRBJ1-6,many,TGTGCCAGCAGTGAATTGTGGTTCAGTAATTCACCCCTCCACTTT,CASSELWFSNSPLHF
TRBD2,TRBV12-3/TRBV12-4,12,TRBJ2-3,few,TGTGCCAGCAGGCGGGGGGGAGGTACGCAGTATTTT,CASRRGGGTQYF
NA,TRBV7-2,14,TRBJ1-2,many,TGTGCCAGCAGCCCGGGGGAGAGAGGCTATGGCTACACCTTC,CASSPGERGYGYTF
NA,TRBV6-5,15,TRBJ1-3,few,TGTGCCAGCAGTTACGGGGGGAATGGTGGAAACACCATATATTTT,CASSYGGNGGNTIYF
NA,TRBV7-9,9,TRBJ1-5,NA,TGTGCCAGCAGCCTCACCCAGCATTTT,CASSLTQHF
NA,TRBV4-3,17,TRBJ1-3,NA,TGCGCCAGCAGCCAAGATGGGACGGCAAACTCTGGAAACACCATATATTTT,CASSQDGTANSGNTIYF
TRBD2,TRBV24-1,15,TRBJ2-7,NA,TGTGCCACCAGTGATTCCAGCGGGGAGTTCTCCGAGCAGTACTTC,CATSDSSGEFSEQYF
NA,TRBV6-2/TRBV6-3,11,TRBJ1-2,many,TGTGCCAGCAGTTATTTGGATGGCTACACCTTC,CASSYLDGYTF
TRBD1,TRBV19,15,TRBJ1-1,NA,TGTGCCAGTAGTATAGGGGACAGACGGAACACTGAAGCTTTCTTT,CASSIGDRRNTEAFF
NA,TRBV12-3/TRBV12-4,13,TRBJ2-5,NA,TGTGCCAGCAGTTTGATCAGGGAAGAGACCCAGTACTTC,CASSLIREETQYF
NA,TRBV29-1,12,TRBJ2-5,many,TGCAGCGTGGACCGGGGCCGAGAGACCCAGTACTTC,CSVDRGRETQYF